This note documents a single T cell receptor (beta chain) sequence. Losses at the gene ends were 6 bases for V and 5 bases for J; bases not matched to a gene: 10. The CDR3 totals 15 residues. Germline V CDR1 and CDR2: LNHDA, SQIVND (reference sequence). This specimen belongs to a study of T cell changes during pregnancy in multiple sclerosis. Clones were read by immunoSEQ multiplex PCR, and TCRdb kept only the in-frame ones, dropping some. The table lists some 120,000 clones, about 95% of them singletons. The sample in question was peripheral blood, obtained after pregnancy. The chain is built from TRBV19 and TRBJ2-5, with 9 bases matching TRBD2. The sequence was collected from a female donor with multiple sclerosis, enrolled in a pregnancy study. The CDR3 reads CASSLGLALGETQYF. The DNA for the CDR3 is TGTGCCAGTAGCCTTGGACTAGCGTTAGGGGAGACCCAGTACTTC.